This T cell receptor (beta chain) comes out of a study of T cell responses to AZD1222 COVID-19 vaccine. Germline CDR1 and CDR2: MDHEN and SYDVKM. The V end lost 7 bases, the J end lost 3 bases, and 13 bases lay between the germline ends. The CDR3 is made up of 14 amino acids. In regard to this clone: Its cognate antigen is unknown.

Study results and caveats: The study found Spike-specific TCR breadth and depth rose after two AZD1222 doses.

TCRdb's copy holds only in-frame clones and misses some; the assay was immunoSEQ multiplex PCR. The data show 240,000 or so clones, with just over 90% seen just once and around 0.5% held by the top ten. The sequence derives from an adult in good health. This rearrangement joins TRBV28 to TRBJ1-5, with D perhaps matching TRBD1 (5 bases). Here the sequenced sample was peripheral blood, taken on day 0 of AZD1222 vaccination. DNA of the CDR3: TGTGCCAGCACCTGGGGACTGATCAATCAGCCCCAGCATTTT. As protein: CASTWGLINQPQHF.